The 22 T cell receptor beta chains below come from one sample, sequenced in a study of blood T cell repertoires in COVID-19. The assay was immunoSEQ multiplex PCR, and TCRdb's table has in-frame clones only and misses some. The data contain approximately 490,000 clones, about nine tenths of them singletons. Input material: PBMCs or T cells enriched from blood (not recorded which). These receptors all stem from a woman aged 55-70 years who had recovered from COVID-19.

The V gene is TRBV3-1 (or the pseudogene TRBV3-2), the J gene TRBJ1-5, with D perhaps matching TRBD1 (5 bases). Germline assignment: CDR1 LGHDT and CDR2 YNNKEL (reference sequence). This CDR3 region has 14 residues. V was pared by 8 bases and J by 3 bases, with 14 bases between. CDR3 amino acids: CASSRGEANQPQHF. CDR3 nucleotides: TGTGCCAGCTCCCGAGGGGAGGCCAATCAGCCCCAGCATTTT.

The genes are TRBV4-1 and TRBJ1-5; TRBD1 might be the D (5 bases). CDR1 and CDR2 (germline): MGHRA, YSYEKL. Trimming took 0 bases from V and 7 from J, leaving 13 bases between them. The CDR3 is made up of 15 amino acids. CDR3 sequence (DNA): TGCGCCAGCAGCCAAGAGCAGGGTAGTGAGCAGCCCCAGCATTTT. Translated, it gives CASSQEQGSEQPQHF.

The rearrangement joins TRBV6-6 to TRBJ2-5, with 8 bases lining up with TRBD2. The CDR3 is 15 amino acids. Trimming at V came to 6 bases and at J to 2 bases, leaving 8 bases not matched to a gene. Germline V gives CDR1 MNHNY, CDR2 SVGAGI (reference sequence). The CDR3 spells CASSPGGGVQETQYF. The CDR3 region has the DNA TGTGCCAGCAGCCCCGGGGGGGGCGTTCAAGAGACCCAGTACTTC.

The CDR3 region is CASSPDSLSREQFF. The CDR3 bases are TGTGCCAGCAGCCCCGACTCGTTATCGAGGGAGCAGTTCTTC. The chain recombines TRBV6-5 with TRBJ2-1; D is unresolved. CDR3 length equals 14 residues. V was shortened by 6 bases and J by 10 bases, with 19 bases between the two germline ends. In germline, CDR1 is MNHEY, CDR2 SVGAGI.

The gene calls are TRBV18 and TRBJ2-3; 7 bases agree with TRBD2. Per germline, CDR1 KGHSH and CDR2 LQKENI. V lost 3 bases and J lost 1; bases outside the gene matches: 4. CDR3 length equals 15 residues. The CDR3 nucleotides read TGTGCCAGCTCACCGGGAGGGAAACGCACAGATACGCAGTATTTT. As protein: CASSPGGKRTDTQYF. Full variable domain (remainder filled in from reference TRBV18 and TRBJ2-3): NAGVMQNPRHLVRRRGQEARLRCSPMKGHSHVYWYRQLPEEGLKFMVYLQKENIIDESGMPKERFSAEFPKEGPSILRIQQVVRGDSAAYFCASSPGGKRTDTQYFGPGTRLTVL.

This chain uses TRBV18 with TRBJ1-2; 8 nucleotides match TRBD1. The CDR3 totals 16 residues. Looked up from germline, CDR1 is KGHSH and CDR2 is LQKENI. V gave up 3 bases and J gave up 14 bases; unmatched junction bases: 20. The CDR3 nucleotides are TGTGCCAGCTCACCTACGCTGATGCAGGGGGCTGTGGTCCCGACCTTC. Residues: CASSPTLMQGAVVPTF.

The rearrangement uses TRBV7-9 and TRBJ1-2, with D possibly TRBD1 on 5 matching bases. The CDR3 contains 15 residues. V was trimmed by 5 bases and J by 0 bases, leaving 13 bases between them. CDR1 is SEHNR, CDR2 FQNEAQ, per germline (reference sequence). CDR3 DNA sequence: TGTGCCAGCAGCGGGGGGGACCGAGCTAACTATGGCTACACCTTC. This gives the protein CASSGGDRANYGYTF.

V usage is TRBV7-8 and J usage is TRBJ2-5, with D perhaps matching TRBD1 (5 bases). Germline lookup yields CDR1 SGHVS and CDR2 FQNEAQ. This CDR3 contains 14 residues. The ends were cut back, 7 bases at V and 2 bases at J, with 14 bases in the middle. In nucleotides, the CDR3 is TGTGCCAGCAAAGAGACAGTCCCGCAAGAGACCCAGTACTTC. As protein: CASKETVPQETQYF.

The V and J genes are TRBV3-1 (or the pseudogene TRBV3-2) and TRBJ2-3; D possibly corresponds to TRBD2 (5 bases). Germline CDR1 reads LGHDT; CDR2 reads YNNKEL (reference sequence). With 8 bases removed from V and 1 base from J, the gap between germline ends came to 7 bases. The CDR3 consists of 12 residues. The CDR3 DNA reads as TGTGCCAGCGCGGAGGGCACAGATACGCAGTATTTT. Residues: CASAEGTDTQYF.

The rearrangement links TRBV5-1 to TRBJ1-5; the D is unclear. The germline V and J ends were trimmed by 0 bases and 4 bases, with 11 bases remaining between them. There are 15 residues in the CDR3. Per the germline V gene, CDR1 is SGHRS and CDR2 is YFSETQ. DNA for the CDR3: TGCGCCAGCAGCTTGGGTCTAGGACTGAATCAGCCCCAGCATTTT. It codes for CASSLGLGLNQPQHF.

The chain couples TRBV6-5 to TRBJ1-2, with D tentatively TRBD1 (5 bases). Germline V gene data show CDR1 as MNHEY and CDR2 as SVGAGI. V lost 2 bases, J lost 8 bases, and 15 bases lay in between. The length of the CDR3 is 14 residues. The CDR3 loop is CASSYGEGTYGYTF. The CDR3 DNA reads TGTGCCAGCAGTTACGGGGAGGGGACCTACGGCTACACCTTC.

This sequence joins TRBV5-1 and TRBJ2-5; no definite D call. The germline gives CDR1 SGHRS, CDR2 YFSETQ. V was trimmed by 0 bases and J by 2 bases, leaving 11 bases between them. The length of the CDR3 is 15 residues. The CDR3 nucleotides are TGCGCCAGCAGCTTGGGCCTAGTGTCTCAAGAGACCCAGTACTTC. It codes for CASSLGLVSQETQYF.

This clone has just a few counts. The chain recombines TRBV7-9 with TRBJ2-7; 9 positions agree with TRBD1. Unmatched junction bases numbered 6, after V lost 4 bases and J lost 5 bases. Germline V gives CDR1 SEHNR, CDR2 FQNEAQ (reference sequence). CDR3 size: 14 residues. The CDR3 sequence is CASSYRQGDHEQYF. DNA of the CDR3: TGTGCCAGCAGCTATAGACAGGGGGACCACGAGCAGTACTTC.

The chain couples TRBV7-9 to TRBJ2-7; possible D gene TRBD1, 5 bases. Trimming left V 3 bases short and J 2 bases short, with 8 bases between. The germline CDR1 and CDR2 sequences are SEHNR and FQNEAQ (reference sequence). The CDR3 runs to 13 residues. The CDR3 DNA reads TGTGCCAGCAGCTTCACAGGTACCTACGAGCAGTACTTC. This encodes CASSFTGTYEQYF.

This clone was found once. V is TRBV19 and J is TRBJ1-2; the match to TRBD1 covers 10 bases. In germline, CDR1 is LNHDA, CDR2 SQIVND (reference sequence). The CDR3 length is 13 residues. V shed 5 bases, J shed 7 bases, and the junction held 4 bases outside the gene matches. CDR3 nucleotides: TGTGCCAGTAGTTCCGGGACAGGGGTTGGCTACACCTTC. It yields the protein CASSSGTGVGYTF.

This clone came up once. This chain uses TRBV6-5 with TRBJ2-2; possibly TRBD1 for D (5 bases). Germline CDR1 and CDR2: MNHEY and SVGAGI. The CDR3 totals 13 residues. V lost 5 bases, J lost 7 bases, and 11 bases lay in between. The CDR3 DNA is TGTGCCAGCAGTCCCCAGGGTTACGGGGAGCTGTTTTTT. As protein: CASSPQGYGELFF.

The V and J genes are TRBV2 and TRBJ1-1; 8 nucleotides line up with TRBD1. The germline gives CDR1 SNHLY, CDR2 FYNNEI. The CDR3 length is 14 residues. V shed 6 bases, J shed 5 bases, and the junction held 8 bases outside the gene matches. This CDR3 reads CASRGTGGRTEAFF. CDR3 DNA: TGTGCCAGCAGGGGCACAGGGGGAAGGACTGAAGCTTTCTTT.

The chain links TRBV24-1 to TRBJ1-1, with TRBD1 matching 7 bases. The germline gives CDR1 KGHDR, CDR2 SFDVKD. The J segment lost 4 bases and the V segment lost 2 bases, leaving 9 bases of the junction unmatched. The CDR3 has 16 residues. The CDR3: CATSDSSTGRTTEAFF. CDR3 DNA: TGTGCCACCAGTGATTCCTCGACAGGGCGAACCACTGAAGCTTTCTTT.

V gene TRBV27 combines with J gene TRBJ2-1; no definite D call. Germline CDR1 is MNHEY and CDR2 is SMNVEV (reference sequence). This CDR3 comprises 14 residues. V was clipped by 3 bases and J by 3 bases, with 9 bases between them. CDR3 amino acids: CASSFYGDYNEQFF. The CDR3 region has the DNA TGTGCCAGCAGTTTTTACGGAGACTACAATGAGCAGTTCTTC.

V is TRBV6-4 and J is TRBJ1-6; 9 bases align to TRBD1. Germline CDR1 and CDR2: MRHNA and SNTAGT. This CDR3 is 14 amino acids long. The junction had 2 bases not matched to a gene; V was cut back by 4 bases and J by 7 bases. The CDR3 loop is CASSVDRGNSPLHF. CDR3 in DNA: TGTGCCAGCAGTGTCGACAGGGGGAATTCACCCCTCCACTTT.

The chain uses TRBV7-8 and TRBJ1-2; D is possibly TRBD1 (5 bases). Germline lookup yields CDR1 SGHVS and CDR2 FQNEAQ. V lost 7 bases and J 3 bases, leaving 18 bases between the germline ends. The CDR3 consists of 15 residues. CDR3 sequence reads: CASKERRGGDYGYTF. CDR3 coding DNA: TGTGCCAGCAAGGAAAGGCGCGGAGGGGACTATGGCTACACCTTC.

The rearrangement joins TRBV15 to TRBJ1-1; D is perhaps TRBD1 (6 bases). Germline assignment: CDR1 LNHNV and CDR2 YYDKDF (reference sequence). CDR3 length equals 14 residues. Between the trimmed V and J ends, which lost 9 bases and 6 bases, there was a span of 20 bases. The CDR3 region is CATRLGAQGPEAFF. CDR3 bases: TGTGCCACTCGCTTGGGGGCCCAGGGTCCTGAAGCTTTCTTT.